The T cell receptor beta chain under discussion was sequenced for a study of blood T cell repertoires in COVID-19. Per germline, CDR1 LNHDA and CDR2 SQIVND (reference sequence). The CDR3 length is 14 residues. The junction had 2 bases not matched to a gene; V was cut back by 2 bases and J by 4 bases. Generated by immunoSEQ multiplex PCR, the TCRdb table keeps only in-frame clones and is missing some. The repertoire holds around 270,000 clones, with more than 90% as singletons. The source material was peripheral blood. V and J are TRBV19 and TRBJ2-1, with 7 positions matching TRBD2. The origin of this receptor is a person under 35 with COVID-19, enrolled during active disease. The CDR3 coding sequence is TGTGCCAGTAGTATAACCGGGAGGTACAATGAGCAGTTCTTC. Amino acid sequence: CASSITGRYNEQFF.